This T cell receptor (beta chain) was sequenced for a study of long-term antiretroviral therapy in people with HIV. V shed 0 bases and J shed 4 bases, with 5 bases lying between them. This CDR3 region has 13 residues. From germline, CDR1 is SGHTS and CDR2 YDEGEE. Samples were assayed with immunoSEQ v3.0 at survey level. Sequencing used immunoSEQ multiplex PCR; TCRdb keeps in-frame clones, though not all of them. This table holds about 43,000 clones, about nine tenths found once. The chain joins TRBV5-8 to TRBJ1-5; no clear D gene. Sequencing was performed on unsorted PBMCs, taken 0.1 years before starting antiretroviral therapy. The TCR sequence derives from a woman between 50 and 59 years old with HIV. DNA of the CDR3: TGTGCCAGCAGCTTGGGCCTTAATCAGCCCCAGCATTTT. Protein: CASSLGLNQPQHF.